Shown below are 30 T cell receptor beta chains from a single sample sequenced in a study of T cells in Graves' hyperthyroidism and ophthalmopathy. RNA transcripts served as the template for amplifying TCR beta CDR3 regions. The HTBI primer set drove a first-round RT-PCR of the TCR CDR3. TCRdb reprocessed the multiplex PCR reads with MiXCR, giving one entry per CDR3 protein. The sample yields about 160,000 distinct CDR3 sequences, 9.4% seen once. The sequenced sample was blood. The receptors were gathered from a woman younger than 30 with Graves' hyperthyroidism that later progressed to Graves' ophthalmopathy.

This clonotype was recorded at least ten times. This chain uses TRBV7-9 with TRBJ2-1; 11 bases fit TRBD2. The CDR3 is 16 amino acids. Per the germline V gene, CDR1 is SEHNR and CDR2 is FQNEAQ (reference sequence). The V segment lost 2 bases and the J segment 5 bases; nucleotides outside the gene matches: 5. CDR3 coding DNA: TGTGCCAGCAGCTTACTAGCGGGGGGCCAGAACAATGAGCAGTTCTTC. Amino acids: CASSLLAGGQNNEQFF.

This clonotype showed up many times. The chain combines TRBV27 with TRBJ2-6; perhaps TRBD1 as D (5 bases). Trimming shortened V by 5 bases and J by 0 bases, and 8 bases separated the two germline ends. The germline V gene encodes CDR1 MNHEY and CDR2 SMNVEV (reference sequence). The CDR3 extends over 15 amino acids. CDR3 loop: CASSPDTSGANVLTF. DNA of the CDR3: TGTGCCAGCAGTCCGGACACCTCTGGGGCCAACGTCCTGACTTTC. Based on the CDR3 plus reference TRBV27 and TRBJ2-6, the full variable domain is EAQVTQNPRYLITVTGKKLTVTCSQNMNHEYMSWYRQDPGLGLRQIYYSMNVEVTDKGDVPEGYKVSRKEKRNFPLILESPSPNQTSLYFCASSPDTSGANVLTFGAGSRLTVL.

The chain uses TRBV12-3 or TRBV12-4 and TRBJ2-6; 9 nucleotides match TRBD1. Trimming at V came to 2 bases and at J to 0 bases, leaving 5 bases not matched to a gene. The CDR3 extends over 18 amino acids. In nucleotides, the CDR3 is TGTGCCAGCAGTTTAATCACAGGGGGCTTCTCTGGGGCCAACGTCCTGACTTTC. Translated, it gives CASSLITGGFSGANVLTF.

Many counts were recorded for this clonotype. CDR3 loop: CASSLDMQETQYF. CDR3 DNA: TGTGCCAGCAGCCTAGACATGCAAGAGACCCAGTACTTC. The chain recombines TRBV2 with TRBJ2-5; D remains ambiguous. The CDR3 has 13 residues. The germline V and J ends were trimmed by 6 bases and 2 bases, with 10 bases remaining between them. Per the germline V gene, CDR1 is SNHLY and CDR2 is FYNNEI.

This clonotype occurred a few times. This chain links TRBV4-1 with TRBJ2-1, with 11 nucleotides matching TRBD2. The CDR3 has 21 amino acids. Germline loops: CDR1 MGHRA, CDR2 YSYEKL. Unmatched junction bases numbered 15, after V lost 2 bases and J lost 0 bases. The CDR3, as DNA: TGCGCCAGCAGCCAATACAGAAGGCGACTAGCGGGATCTAGCTCCTACAATGAGCAGTTCTTC. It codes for CASSQYRRRLAGSSSYNEQFF.

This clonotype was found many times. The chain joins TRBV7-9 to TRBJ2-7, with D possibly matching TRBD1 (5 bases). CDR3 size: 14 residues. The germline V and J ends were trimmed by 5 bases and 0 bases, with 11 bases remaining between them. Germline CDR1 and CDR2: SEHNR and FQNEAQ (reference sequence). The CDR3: CASSPGHPSYEQYF. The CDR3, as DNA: TGTGCCAGCAGCCCAGGACATCCCTCCTACGAGCAGTACTTC.

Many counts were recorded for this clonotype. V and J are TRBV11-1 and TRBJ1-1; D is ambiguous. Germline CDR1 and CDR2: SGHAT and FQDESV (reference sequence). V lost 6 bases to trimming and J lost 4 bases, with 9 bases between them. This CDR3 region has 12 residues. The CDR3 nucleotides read TGTGCCAGCAGGAGAGGGAGCACTGAAGCTTTCTTT. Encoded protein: CASRRGSTEAFF. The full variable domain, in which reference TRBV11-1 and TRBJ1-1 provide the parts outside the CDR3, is EAEVAQSPRYKITEKSQAVAFWCDPISGHATLYWYRQILGQGPELLVQFQDESVVDDSQLPKDRFSAERLKGVDSTLKIQPAELGDSAMYLCASRRGSTEAFFGQGTRLTVV.

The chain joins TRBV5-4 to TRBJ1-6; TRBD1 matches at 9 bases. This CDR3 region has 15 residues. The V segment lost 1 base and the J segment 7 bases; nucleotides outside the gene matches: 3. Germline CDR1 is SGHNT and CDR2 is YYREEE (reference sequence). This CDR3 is CASSLYGTGNSPLHF. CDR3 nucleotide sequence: TGTGCCAGCAGCTTGTATGGGACAGGGAATTCACCCCTCCACTTT.

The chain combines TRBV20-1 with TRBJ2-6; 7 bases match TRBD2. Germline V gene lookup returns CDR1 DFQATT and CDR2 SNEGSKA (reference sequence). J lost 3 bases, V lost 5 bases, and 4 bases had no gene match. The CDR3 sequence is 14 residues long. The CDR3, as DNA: TGCAGTGCTCCACCGGGAGGTGGGGCCAACGTCCTGACTTTC. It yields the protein CSAPPGGGANVLTF.

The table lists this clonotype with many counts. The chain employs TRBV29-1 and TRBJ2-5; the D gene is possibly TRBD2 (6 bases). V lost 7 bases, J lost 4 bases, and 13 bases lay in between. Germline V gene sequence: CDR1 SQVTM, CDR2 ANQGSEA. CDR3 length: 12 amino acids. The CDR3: CSATAGPETQYF. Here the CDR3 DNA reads TGCAGCGCCACCGCGGGACCAGAGACCCAGTACTTC.

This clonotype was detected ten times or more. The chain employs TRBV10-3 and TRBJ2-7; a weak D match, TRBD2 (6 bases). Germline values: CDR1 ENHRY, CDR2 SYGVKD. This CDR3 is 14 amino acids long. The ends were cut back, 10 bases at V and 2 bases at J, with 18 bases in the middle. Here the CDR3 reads CATEEGKSAYEQYF. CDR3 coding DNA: TGTGCCACCGAGGAGGGTAAATCGGCCTACGAGCAGTACTTC.

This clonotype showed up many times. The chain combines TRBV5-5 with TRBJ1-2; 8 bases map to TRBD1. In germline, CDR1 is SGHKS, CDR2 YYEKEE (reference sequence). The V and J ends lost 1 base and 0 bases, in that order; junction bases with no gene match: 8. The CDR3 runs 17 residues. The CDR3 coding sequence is TGTGCCAGCAGCTTGTTTCAGGGGGCCGCAGCTAACTATGGCTACACCTTC. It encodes CASSLFQGAAANYGYTF.

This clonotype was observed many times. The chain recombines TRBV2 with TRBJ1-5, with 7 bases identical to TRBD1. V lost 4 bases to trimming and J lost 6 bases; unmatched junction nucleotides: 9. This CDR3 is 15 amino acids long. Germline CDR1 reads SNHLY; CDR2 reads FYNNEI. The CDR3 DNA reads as TGTGCCAGCAGTGGAGGTACAGGGGTATCTCAGCCCCAGCATTTT. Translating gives CASSGGTGVSQPQHF.

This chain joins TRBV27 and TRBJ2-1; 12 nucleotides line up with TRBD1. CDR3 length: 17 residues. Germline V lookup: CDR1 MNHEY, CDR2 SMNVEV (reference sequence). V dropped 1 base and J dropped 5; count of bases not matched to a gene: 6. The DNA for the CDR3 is TGTGCCAGCAGTTTATTGACCGGGACAGGGGGCCACAATGAGCAGTTCTTC. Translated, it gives CASSLLTGTGGHNEQFF.

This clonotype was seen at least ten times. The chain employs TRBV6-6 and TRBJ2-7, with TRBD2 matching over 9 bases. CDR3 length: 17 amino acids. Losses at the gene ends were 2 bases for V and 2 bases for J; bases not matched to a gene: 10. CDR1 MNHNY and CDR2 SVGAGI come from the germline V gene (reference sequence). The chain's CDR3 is CASSYALGAGGTYEQYF. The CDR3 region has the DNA TGTGCCAGCAGTTACGCCTTGGGGGCGGGAGGGACCTACGAGCAGTACTTC.

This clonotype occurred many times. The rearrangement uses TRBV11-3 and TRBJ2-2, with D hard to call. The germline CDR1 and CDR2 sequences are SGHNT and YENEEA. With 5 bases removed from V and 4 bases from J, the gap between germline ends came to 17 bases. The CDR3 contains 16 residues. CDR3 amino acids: CASSPQTGLVTGELFF. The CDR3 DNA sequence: TGTGCCAGCAGCCCTCAGACCGGGCTCGTCACCGGGGAGCTGTTTTTT.

CDR3 sequence reads: CASSLANREYEQYF. The CDR3 DNA is TGTGCCAGCAGCTTAGCTAACAGGGAATACGAGCAGTACTTC. V and J are TRBV7-6 and TRBJ2-7; a weak D match, TRBD1 (6 bases). Germline-derived CDR1 and CDR2 are SGHVS and FNYEAQ. Deletions cut 0 bases from V and 4 bases from J, with 10 bases between. The CDR3 length is 14 residues.

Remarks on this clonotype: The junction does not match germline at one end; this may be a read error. The CDR3 coding sequence is TGTGCCAGCAGCTTAGACCCCAGCTCCTACGTGCAGTACTTC. It codes for CASSLDPSSYVQYF. The chain joins TRBV7-9 to TRBJ2-7; D is ambiguous. CDR3 length equals 14 residues. Germline V lookup: CDR1 SEHNR, CDR2 FQNEAQ (reference sequence).

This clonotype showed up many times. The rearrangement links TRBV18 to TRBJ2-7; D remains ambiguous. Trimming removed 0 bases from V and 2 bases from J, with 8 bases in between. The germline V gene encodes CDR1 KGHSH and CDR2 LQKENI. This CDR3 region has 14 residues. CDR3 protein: CASSPPLGPYEQYF. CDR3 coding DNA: TGTGCCAGCTCACCACCGCTAGGCCCCTACGAGCAGTACTTC.

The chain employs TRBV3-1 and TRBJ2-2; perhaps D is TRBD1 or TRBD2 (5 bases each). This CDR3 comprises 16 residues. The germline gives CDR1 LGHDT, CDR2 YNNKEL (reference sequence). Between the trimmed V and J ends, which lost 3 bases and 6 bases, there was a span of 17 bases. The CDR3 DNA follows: TGTGCCAGCAGCCAGAGGGGCGGTTGGGCCCCCGGGGAGCTGTTTTTT. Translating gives CASSQRGGWAPGELFF.

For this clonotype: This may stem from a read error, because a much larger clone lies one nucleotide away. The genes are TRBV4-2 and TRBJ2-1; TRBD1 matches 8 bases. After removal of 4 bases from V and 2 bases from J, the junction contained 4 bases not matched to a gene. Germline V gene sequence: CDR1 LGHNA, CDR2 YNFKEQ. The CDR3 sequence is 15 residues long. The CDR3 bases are TGTGCCAGCAGCCCCGGACAGGGCACCTACAATGAGCAGTTCTTC. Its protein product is CASSPGQGTYNEQFF.

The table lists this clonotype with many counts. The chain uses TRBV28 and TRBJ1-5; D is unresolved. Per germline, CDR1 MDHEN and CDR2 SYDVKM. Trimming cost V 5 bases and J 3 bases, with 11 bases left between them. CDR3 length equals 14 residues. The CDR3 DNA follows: TGTGCCAGCAGTCCCGACGAATCCAATCAGCCCCAGCATTTT. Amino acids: CASSPDESNQPQHF.

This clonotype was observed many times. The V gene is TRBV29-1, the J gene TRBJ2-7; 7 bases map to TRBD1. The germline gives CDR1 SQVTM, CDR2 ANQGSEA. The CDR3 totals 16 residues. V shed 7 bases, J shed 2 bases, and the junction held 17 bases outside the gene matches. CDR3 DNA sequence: TGCAGCGCTACGGACAGGCCCCAGGCAAACCCCTACGAGCAGTACTTC. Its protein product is CSATDRPQANPYEQYF.

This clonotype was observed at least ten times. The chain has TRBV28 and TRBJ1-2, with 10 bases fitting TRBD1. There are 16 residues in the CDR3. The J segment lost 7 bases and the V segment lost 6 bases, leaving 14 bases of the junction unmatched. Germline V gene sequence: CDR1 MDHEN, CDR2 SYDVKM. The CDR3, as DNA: TGTGCCAGCAGAAGGCCGCGGGGACAGGGGAGGCTTGGCTACACCTTC. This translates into CASRRPRGQGRLGYTF.

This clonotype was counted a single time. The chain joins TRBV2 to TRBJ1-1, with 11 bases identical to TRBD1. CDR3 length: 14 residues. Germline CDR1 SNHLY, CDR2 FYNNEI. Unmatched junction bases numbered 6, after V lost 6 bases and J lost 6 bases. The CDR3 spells CASSVGQGAPEAFF. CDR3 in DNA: TGTGCCAGCAGCGTCGGACAGGGGGCGCCTGAAGCTTTCTTT.

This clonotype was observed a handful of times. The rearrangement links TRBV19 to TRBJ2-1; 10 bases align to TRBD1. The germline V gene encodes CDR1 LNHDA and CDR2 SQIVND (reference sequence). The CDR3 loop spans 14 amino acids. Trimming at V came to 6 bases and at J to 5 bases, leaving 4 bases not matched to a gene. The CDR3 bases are TGTGCCAGTAGACGGACAGGGGGGGACAATGAGCAGTTCTTC. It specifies CASRRTGGDNEQFF.

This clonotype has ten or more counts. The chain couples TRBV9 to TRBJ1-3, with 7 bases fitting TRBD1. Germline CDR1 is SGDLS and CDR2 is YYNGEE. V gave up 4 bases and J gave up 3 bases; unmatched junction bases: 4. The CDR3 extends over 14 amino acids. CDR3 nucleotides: TGTGCCAGCAGCCAGGACAGGATTGGAAACACCATATATTTT. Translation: CASSQDRIGNTIYF. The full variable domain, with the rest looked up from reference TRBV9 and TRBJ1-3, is DSGVTQTPKHLITATGQRVTLRCSPRSGDLSVYWYQQSLDQGLQFLIQYYNGEERAKGNILERFSAQQFPDLHSELNLSSLELGDSALYFCASSQDRIGNTIYFGEGSWLTVV.

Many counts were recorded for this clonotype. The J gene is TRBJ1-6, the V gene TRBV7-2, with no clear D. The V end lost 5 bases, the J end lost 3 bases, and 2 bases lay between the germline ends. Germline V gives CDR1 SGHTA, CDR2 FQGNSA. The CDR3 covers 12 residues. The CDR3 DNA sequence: TGTGCCAGCAGCGTCTATAATTCACCCCTCCACTTT. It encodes CASSVYNSPLHF.

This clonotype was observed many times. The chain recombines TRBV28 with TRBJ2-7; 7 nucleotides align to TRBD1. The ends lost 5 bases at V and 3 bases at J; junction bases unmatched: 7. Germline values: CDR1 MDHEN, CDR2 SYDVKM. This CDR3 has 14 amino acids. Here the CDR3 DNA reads TGTGCCAGCAGTCTTGGACAGGTACGCTACGAGCAGTACTTC. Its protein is CASSLGQVRYEQYF.

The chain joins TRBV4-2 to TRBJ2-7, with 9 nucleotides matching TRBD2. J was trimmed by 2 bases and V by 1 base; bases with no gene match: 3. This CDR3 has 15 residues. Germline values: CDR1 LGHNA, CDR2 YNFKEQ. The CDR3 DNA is TGTGCCAGCAGCCAAGGGACTAGCGATACCTACGAGCAGTACTTC. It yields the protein CASSQGTSDTYEQYF.